This T cell receptor (beta chain) was sequenced in a study of cytomegalovirus exposure and HLA in healthy donors. Study conclusions and caveats: Some public TCRs appeared in many individuals, while most sequences were rare. Available immune exposure information covered CMV serostatus only.

60 Vbeta and 13 Jbeta primers were used in PCR. Profiled with immunoSEQ multiplex PCR; TCRdb holds only in-frame clones, not every one. Of about 170,000 clones listed, approximately 80% are singletons. The CDR3 contains 16 residues. Germline CDR1 LNHDA, CDR2 SQIVND (reference sequence). The J segment lost 1 base and the V segment lost 5 bases, leaving 6 bases of the junction unmatched. This clone was detected only once. Its antigen is as yet unknown. The sequence derives from a male donor in good health and CMV-seronegative. V gene TRBV19 combines with J gene TRBJ2-5; 11 bases line up with TRBD2. The source material was PBMCs. CDR3 nucleotides: TGTGCCAGTAGTCCGGGACTAGCGGAGTTCCAAGAGACCCAGTACTTC. This sequence encodes CASSPGLAEFQETQYF. Full variable domain (remainder filled in from reference TRBV19 and TRBJ2-5): DGGITQSPKYLFRKEGQNVTLSCEQNLNHDAMYWYRQDPGQGLRLIYYSQIVNDFQKGDIAEGYSVSREKKESFPLTVTSAQKNPTAFYLCASSPGLAEFQETQYFGPGTRLLVL.